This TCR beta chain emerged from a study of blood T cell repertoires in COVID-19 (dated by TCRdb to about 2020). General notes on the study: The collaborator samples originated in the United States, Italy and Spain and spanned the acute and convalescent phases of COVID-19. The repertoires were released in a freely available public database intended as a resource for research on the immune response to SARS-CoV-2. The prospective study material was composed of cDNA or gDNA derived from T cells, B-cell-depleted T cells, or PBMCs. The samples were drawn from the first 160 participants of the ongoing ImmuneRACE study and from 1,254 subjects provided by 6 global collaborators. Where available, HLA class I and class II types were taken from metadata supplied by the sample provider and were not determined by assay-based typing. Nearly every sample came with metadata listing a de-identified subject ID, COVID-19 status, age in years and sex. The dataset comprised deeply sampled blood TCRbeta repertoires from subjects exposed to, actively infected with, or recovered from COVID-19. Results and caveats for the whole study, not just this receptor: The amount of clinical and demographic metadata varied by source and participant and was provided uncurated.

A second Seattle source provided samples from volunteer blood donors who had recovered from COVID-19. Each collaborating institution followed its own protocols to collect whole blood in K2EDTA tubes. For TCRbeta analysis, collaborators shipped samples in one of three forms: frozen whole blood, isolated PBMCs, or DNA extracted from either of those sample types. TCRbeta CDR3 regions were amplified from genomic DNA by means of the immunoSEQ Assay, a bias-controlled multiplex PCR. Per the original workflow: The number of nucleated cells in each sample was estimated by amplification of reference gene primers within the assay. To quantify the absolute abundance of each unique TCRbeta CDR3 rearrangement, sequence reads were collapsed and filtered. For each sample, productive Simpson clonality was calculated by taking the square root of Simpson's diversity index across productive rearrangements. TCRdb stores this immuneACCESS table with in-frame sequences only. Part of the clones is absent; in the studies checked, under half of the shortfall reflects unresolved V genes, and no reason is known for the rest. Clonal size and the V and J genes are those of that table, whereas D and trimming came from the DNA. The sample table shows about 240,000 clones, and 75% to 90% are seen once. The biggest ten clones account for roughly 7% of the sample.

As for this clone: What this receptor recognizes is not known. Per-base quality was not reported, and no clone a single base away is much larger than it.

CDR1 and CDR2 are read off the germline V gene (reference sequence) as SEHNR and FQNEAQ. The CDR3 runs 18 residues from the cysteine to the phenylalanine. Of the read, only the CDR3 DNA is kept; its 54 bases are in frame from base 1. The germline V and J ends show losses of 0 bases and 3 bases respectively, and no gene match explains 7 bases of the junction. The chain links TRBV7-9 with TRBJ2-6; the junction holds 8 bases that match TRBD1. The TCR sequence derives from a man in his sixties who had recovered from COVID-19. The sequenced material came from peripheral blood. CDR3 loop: CASSLAQGAVYGANVLTF. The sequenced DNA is TGTGCCAGCAGCTTAGCGCAGGGGGCAGTTTATGGGGCCAACGTCCTGACTTTC.